The clone carrying this T cell receptor (beta chain) was detected ten times or more. 5'RACE with 10-nucleotide random UMIs generated the cDNA. TCRdb independently ran MiXCR on the 5' RACE reads; one entry per CDR3 protein. Of tens of thousands of distinct CDR3 sequences listed, over 4% are singletons. This CDR3 spans 13 amino acids. V was cut by 5 bases and J by 3 bases, with 9 bases left in between. Germline lookup yields CDR1 MNHEY and CDR2 SMNVEV (reference sequence). The data were taken from a study of neurological immune-mediated disorders. Specimen: PBMCs. The chain couples TRBV27 to TRBJ2-3; D gene unclear. This sequence originates from a man between 45 and 60 years old with multiple sclerosis. CDR3 sequence (DNA): TGTGCCAGCAGTCCGCGAAGGACAGATACGCAGTATTTT. Amino acids: CASSPRRTDTQYF.